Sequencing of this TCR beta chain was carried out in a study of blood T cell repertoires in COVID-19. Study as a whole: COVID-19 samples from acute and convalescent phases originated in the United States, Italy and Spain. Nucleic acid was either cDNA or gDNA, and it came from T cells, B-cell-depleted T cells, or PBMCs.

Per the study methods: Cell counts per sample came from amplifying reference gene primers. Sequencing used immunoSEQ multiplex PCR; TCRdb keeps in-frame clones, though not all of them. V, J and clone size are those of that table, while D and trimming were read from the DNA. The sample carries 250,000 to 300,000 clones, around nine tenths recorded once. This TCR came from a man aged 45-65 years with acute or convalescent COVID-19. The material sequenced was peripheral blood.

The CDR3 DNA is TGTGCCAGCAGTAACCGGTGCTATGGCTACACCTTC. This encodes CASSNRCYGYTF. The chain has TRBV6-7 and TRBJ1-2; D not certain. TRBV6-7 is sorted into the ORF group, with uncertain function. Trimming cost V 5 bases and J 4 bases, with 8 bases left between them. CDR3 length equals 12 residues.